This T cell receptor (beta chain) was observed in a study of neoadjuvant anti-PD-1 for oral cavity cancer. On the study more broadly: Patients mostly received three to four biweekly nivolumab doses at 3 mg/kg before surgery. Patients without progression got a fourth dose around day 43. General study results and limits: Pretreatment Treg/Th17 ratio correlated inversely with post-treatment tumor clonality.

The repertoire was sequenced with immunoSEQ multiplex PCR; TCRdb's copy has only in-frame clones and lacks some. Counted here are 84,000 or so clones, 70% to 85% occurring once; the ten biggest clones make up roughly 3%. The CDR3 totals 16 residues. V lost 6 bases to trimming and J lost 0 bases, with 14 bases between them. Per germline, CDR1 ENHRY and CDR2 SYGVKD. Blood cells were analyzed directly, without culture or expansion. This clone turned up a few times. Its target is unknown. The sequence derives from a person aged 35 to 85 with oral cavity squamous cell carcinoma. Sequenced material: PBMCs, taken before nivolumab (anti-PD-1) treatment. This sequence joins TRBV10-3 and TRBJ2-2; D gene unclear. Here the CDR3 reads CAISDRGGTNTGELFF. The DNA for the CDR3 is TGTGCCATCAGCGACCGAGGTGGAACGAACACCGGGGAGCTGTTTTTT.